The 17 T cell receptor beta chains below come from one sample, sequenced in a study of breast tumors, draining lymph nodes, adjacent tissues. Axillary draining lymph nodes of breast cancer patients supplied the node samples. One entry per CDR3 protein results from TCRdb running MiXCR on the multiplex PCR reads. The data contain some 150,000 distinct CDR3 sequences, 20% to 25% of them seen just once; the ten biggest clones take up roughly 2.7%. The source material was axillary lymph node tissue. These TCRs come from a female donor with breast cancer. Some clones in this sample may be carry-over from other donors' samples.

This clonotype was detected many times. This chain links TRBV6-4 with TRBJ1-2; D gene unclear. The CDR3 consists of 14 residues. The V and J ends lost 3 bases and 2 bases respectively, with 10 bases between them. CDR1 is MRHNA, CDR2 SNTAGT, per germline. CDR3 nucleotide sequence: TGTGCCAGCAGTGAGGGGAAATGGAACTATGGCTACACCTTC. It translates to CASSEGKWNYGYTF.

The V call is TRBV6-6, the J call TRBJ2-7, with a weak D call TRBD1 (5 bases). Per the germline V gene, CDR1 is MNHNY and CDR2 is SVGAGI (reference sequence). This CDR3 comprises 15 residues. V was cut by 4 bases and J by 1 base, with 14 bases left in between. The CDR3 bases are TGTGCCAGCAGTTTTGGGGCCCCTCCATCCTACGAGCAGTACTTC. It translates to CASSFGAPPSYEQYF.

On this clonotype: This may arise from a read error, as a much more abundant clone is one base away. The V gene is TRBV20-1, the J gene TRBJ2-3; TRBD1 aligns across 10 bases. CDR3 length equals 12 residues. Germline assignment: CDR1 DFQATT and CDR2 SNEGSKA (reference sequence). Trimming at V came to 6 bases and at J to 4 bases, leaving 1 base not matched to a gene. Here the CDR3 reads CSAGQGADTQYF. CDR3 DNA: TGCAGTGCCGGACAGGGGGCAGATACGCAGTATTTT.

The genes are TRBV3-1 and TRBJ2-2, with a weak D call TRBD2 (6 bases). V shed 1 base and J shed 14 bases, with 11 bases lying between them. The CDR3 sequence is 12 residues long. In germline, CDR1 is LGHDT, CDR2 YNNKEL (reference sequence). The CDR3 sequence: CASSQVSSDLFF. CDR3 DNA: TGTGCCAGCAGCCAAGTGTCTAGCGATCTGTTTTTT. Based on the CDR3 plus reference TRBV3-1 and TRBJ2-2, the full variable domain is DTAVSQTPKYLVTQMGNDKSIKCEQNLGHDTMYWYKQDSKKFLKIMFSYNNKELIINETVPNRFSPKSPDKAHLNLHINSLELGDSAVYFCASSQVSSDLFFGEGSRLTVL.

A remark on this clonotype: It may be a read error: a sequence one base away is much more abundant. This CDR3 is CASSESGEAYNEQFF. The DNA for the CDR3 is TGTGCCAGCAGCGAAAGCGGGGAGGCCTACAATGAGCAGTTCTTC. The J gene is TRBJ2-1, the V gene TRBV9, with TRBD2 matching 7 bases. The CDR3 has 15 residues. Germline CDR1 SGDLS, CDR2 YYNGEE. V gave up 3 bases and J gave up 2 bases; unmatched junction bases: 5.

This clonotype was recorded at least ten times. The chain combines TRBV20-1 with TRBJ1-3, with a weak D call TRBD1 (6 bases). The CDR3 runs 15 residues. Trimming left V 6 bases short and J 2 bases short, with 17 bases between. Germline CDR1 DFQATT, CDR2 SNEGSKA (reference sequence). CDR3 DNA sequence: TGCAGTGCCCCCGTAACAGGGTTCGCTGGAAACACCATATATTTT. Residues: CSAPVTGFAGNTIYF.

This clonotype showed up many times. J is TRBJ2-7 and V is TRBV3-1, with D tentatively TRBD2 (6 bases). Germline V gene lookup returns CDR1 LGHDT and CDR2 YNNKEL (reference sequence). This CDR3 region has 14 residues. Trimming shortened V by 1 base and J by 6 bases, and 13 bases separated the two germline ends. In DNA form, the CDR3 reads TGTGCCAGCAGCCAAGCTGGGCGGGGTGGCGAGCAGTACTTC. As protein: CASSQAGRGGEQYF.

Concerning this clonotype: A read error is possible here, since a much larger clone lies one base away. The chain joins TRBV20-1 to TRBJ2-1; 10 bases align to TRBD2. Germline CDR1 is DFQATT and CDR2 is SNEGSKA (reference sequence). The CDR3 contains 15 residues. J lost 11 bases, V lost 4 bases, and 14 bases had no gene match. This chain's CDR3 is CSANPLAGVGNKQFF. The CDR3 region has the DNA TGCAGTGCTAACCCCCTAGCGGGGGTCGGTAATAAGCAGTTCTTC.

A remark on this clonotype: This may come from a read error, since a much larger clone is one base off. The CDR3 nucleotides read TGTGCCACGACTAGCGAGAGAGAGACCCAGTACTTC. Protein: CATTSERETQYF. The chain joins TRBV6-5 to TRBJ2-5; 8 bases are shared with TRBD2. From germline, CDR1 is MNHEY and CDR2 SVGAGI. The CDR3 has 12 residues. V shed 10 bases, J shed 4 bases, and the junction held 5 bases outside the gene matches.

Only a few counts were recorded for this clonotype. This rearrangement joins TRBV27 to TRBJ2-1; TRBD1 matches at 7 bases. The CDR3 spans 15 residues. With 3 bases clipped from V and 4 bases from J, the junction kept 6 bases outside the gene matches. The germline V gene encodes CDR1 MNHEY and CDR2 SMNVEV (reference sequence). CDR3 sequence: CASSLIGGGYNEQFF. CDR3 nucleotides: TGTGCCAGCAGTTTGATAGGGGGCGGGTACAATGAGCAGTTCTTC.

The chain combines TRBV11-1 with TRBJ2-3; 14 bases map to TRBD2. The length of the CDR3 is 16 residues. CDR1 SGHAT and CDR2 FQDESV come from the germline V gene (reference sequence). V lost 5 bases and J lost 5; bases outside the gene matches: 6. CDR3 nucleotides: TGTGCCAGCAGCACGGGACTAGCGGGAGTCGTAGATACGCAGTATTTT. Encoded protein: CASSTGLAGVVDTQYF.

This clonotype was detected many times. The CDR3 DNA is TGTGCCAGCAGTGAAGTAGCGGGGAACACCGGGGAGCTGTTTTTT. Translation: CASSEVAGNTGELFF. V usage is TRBV2 and J usage is TRBJ2-2; 7 bases align to TRBD2. Trimming removed 1 base from V and 1 base from J; junction bases left unmatched: 0. Looked up from germline, CDR1 is SNHLY and CDR2 is FYNNEI. The CDR3 sequence is 15 residues long. Filled out from reference TRBV2 and TRBJ2-2, the complete variable domain reads EPEVTQTPSHQVTQMGQEVILRCVPISNHLYFYWYRQILGQKVEFLVSFYNNEISEKSEIFDDQFSVERPDGSNFTLKIRSTKLEDSAMYFCASSEVAGNTGELFFGEGSRLTVL.

In the case of this clonotype: With a much larger clone just one base away, this may be a read error. This chain joins TRBV20-1 and TRBJ2-1, with D possibly matching TRBD2 (6 bases). The CDR3 is made up of 16 amino acids. Germline V lookup: CDR1 DFQATT, CDR2 SNEGSKA (reference sequence). V was trimmed by 5 bases and J by 12 bases, leaving 29 bases between them. The CDR3 protein is CSAPPHAGPATRGQFF. The CDR3 DNA reads TGCAGTGCTCCCCCCCATGCGGGACCAGCAACGCGGGGGCAGTTCTTC.

The table lists this clonotype with a few counts. A much larger clone sits a single nucleotide away, making a read error possible. This chain connects TRBV9 to TRBJ2-5; no definite D call. This CDR3 region has 13 residues. Looked up from germline, CDR1 is SGDLS and CDR2 is YYNGEE. Trimming pared 4 bases from V and 4 bases from J, leaving 11 bases between. The CDR3 here is CASSPWAAETQYF. CDR3 DNA sequence: TGTGCCAGCAGCCCTTGGGCAGCAGAGACCCAGTACTTC.

This clonotype was seen ten or more times. The V call is TRBV20-1, the J call TRBJ2-3, with TRBD2 matching 15 bases. The germline V gene encodes CDR1 DFQATT and CDR2 SNEGSKA (reference sequence). The CDR3 has 18 amino acids. CDR3 DNA: TGCCTTACACTTGGACTAGCGGGAGGGCAGACTAGCACAGATACGCAGTATTTT. This translates into CLTLGLAGGQTSTDTQYF.

This clonotype was recorded at least ten times. The chain combines TRBV7-8 with TRBJ2-2; D possibly corresponds to TRBD1 (6 bases). The V gene's germline CDR1 is SGHVS and CDR2 FQNEAQ. V was cut by 1 base and J by 0 bases, with 6 bases left in between. This CDR3 contains 15 residues. CDR3 nucleotides: TGTGCCAGCAGCTTAGGGGGGCCGAACACCGGGGAGCTGTTTTTT. Its translation: CASSLGGPNTGELFF.

This clonotype has a count of ten or more. The chain uses TRBV11-1 and TRBJ2-1; TRBD1 aligns across 9 bases. Germline-derived CDR1 and CDR2 are SGHAT and FQDESV (reference sequence). CDR3 size: 17 residues. Trimming removed 4 bases from V and 6 bases from J; junction bases left unmatched: 13. CDR3 bases: TGTGCCAGCAGCTCCGCTCGGACAGGGGTACACTTCAATGAGCAGTTCTTC. Encoded protein: CASSSARTGVHFNEQFF.